The present TCR beta chain was sequenced within a study of CD8+ T cells in alopecia areata. Whole-study context: Affected scalp percentage determined the severity score of treated patients.

Germline V gene lookup returns CDR1 SNHLY and CDR2 FYNNEI. Trimming removed 5 bases at V and 2 bases at J, with 15 bases between. CDR3 size: 15 residues. As concerns this clone: Its antigen is unidentified.

The sample's treatment: oral pan-JAK inhibitor, 5-10 mg twice daily. Investigators sorted PBMCs to obtain both CD4+ and CD8+ T cells. RNA extraction was followed by reverse transcription into cDNA, which acted as the sequencing template. Assay: immunoSEQ multiplex PCR; the TCRdb copy retains only in-frame clones and omits some. Of 150,000 to 200,000 clones in the sample, more than 55% were seen once. Study-wide findings and caveats: In lesional scalp, particularly from alopecia totalis/universalis, clonality was higher than in normal scalp.

The chain links TRBV2 to TRBJ2-5; D gene unclear. The sample consisted of CD4+ T cells sorted from blood, taken at approximately week 49, from a patient treated with tofacitinib. The TCR was taken from a human donor with alopecia areata. The CDR3 nucleotides read TGTGCCAGCAGTTATGGCAGCTCAACACAAGAGACCCAGTACTTC. It codes for CASSYGSSTQETQYF.